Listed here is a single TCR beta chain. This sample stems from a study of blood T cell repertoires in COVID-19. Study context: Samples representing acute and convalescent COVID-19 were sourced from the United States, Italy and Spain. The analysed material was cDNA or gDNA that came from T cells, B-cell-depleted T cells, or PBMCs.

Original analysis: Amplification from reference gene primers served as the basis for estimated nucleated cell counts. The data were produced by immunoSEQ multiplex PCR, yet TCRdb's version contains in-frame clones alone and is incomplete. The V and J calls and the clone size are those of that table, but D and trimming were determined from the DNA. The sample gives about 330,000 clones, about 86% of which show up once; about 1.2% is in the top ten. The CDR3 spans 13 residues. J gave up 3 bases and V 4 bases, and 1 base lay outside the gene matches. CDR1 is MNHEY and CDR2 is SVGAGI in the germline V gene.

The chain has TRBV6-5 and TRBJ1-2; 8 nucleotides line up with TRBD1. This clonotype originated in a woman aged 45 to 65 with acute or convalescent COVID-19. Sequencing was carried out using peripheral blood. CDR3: CASSSTGDYGYTF. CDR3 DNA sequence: TGTGCCAGCAGTTCGACAGGGGACTATGGCTACACCTTC.